What follows are 18 T cell receptor beta chains derived from one specimen sequenced in a study of T cells in women clearing cervical HPV infection. The assay was immunoSEQ multiplex PCR, and TCRdb's table has in-frame clones only and misses some. This table lists approximately 33,000 clones. The sample comprised blood buffy coat. These TCRs come from a woman between 18 and 75 years old with a cervical HPV16 infection that either progressed to CIN3+ or cleared (not recorded which).

For this clone: The CDR3 end falls 3 residues outside the read, so it is completed with the germline J gene. The rearrangement links TRBV7-9 to TRBJ2-3, with D perhaps matching TRBD2 (6 bases). CDR1 SEHNR and CDR2 FQNEAQ come from the germline V gene (reference sequence). CDR3 length: 13 residues. The CDR3 protein is CATGVNSNQPQYF. The CDR3 bases that were read are TGTGCCACGGGGGTAAATAGCAATCAGCCG.

Comments on this clone: Read data end 3 residues before the CDR3 end; the end is taken from the germline J gene. The chain recombines TRBV20-1 with TRBJ1-1; D possibly corresponds to TRBD1 (6 bases). Per the germline V gene, CDR1 is DFQATT and CDR2 is SNEGSKA (reference sequence). V was clipped by 3 bases and J by 6 bases, with 14 bases between them. The CDR3 has 13 amino acids. The CDR3 DNA, read in part, is TGCAGTGCTAGGACAGGCTCTTTCCCTGAA. Its translation: CSARTGSFPE. The CDR3 in full is CSARTGSFPEAFF.

Incomplete CDR3 DNA: TGTGCCAGCAGCTTAGGGCCGGGACAGTACAATGAG. Translated, it gives CASSLGPGQYNE. The whole CDR3 protein is CASSLGPGQYNEQFF. The chain links TRBV7-7 to TRBJ2-1; 7 bases align to TRBD1. The sequenced fragment ends 3 residues before the CDR3 boundary, so the rest is inferred from the germline J gene. In germline, CDR1 is SSHAT, CDR2 FNYEAQ (reference sequence). The CDR3 contains 15 residues. The V segment lost 1 base and the J segment 4 bases; nucleotides outside the gene matches: 4.

About this clone: The read stops 3 residues short of the end of the CDR3; the missing end is completed from the germline J gene. V gene TRBV2 combines with J gene TRBJ1-1; no definite D call. This CDR3 region has 13 residues. V was shortened by 0 bases and J by 6 bases, with 8 bases between the two germline ends. Germline V gene sequence: CDR1 SNHLY, CDR2 FYNNEI. The CDR3 loop reads CASSEAQLAEAFF. Partial CDR3 DNA: TGTGCCAGCAGTGAAGCGCAACTGGCTGAA.

Comments on this clone: The CDR3 end is not reached by the read, which stops 3 residues before it; the germline J gene fills it in. The chain combines TRBV29-1 with TRBJ1-2; tentative D call: TRBD1 (5 bases). V was trimmed by 6 bases and J by 7 bases, leaving 18 bases between them. This CDR3 is built from 13 residues. In germline, CDR1 is SQVTM, CDR2 ANQGSEA. The CDR3 spells CSVTNVKRGGYTF. The part of the CDR3 DNA that was read is TGCAGCGTGACGAACGTGAAAAGGGGTGGC.

Concerning this clone itself: The read ends 3 residues early relative to the CDR3; the germline J gene fills the gap. The chain recombines TRBV20-1 with TRBJ2-3, with 9 bases fitting TRBD2. The ends lost 0 bases at V and 7 bases at J; junction bases unmatched: 5. The V gene's germline CDR1 is DFQATT and CDR2 SNEGSKA (reference sequence). The CDR3 spans 14 residues. The CDR3 spells CSAREGGRVNTQYF. The covered CDR3 bases are TGCAGTGCTAGAGAAGGCGGGAGGGTTAATACG.

A remark on this clone: The read is 3 residues too short to cover the CDR3 end, so that end is filled in from the germline J gene. The same CDR3 also results from other DNA sequences found in this sample. J is TRBJ2-3 and V is TRBV7-9; D is tentatively TRBD1 or TRBD2 (6 bases each). The germline gives CDR1 SEHNR, CDR2 FQNEAQ (reference sequence). The CDR3 totals 13 residues. The DNA read from the CDR3 is TGTGCCAGCAGCTTGGAGGGGGATCAGCCG. Translation: CASSLEGDQP. The CDR3 as a whole reads CASSLEGDQPQYF.

As concerns this clone: The read falls 3 residues short of the CDR3 end, and the missing part is taken from the germline J gene. The chain employs TRBV5-1 and TRBJ2-1, with TRBD2 matching 13 bases. V shed 2 bases, J shed 3 bases, and the junction held 5 bases outside the gene matches. Germline values: CDR1 SGHRS, CDR2 YFSETQ. This CDR3 has 17 amino acids. The CDR3 DNA, read in part, is TGCGCCAGCAGCTTCACCGGACTAGCGGGAGTCTACAATGAG. Translation: CASSFTGLAGVYNE. The full CDR3 reads CASSFTGLAGVYNEQFF. The whole variable domain, filled in from reference TRBV5-1 and TRBJ2-1, reads KAGVTQTPRYLIKTRGQQVTLSCSPISGHRSVSWYQQTPGQGLQFLFEYFSETQRNKGNFPGRFSGRQFSNSRSEMNVSTLELGDSALYLCASSFTGLAGVYNEQFFGPGTRLTVL.

The DNA read from the CDR3 is TGTGCCAGCTCCCAAGGACAGAGTAATGAAAAG. It translates to CASSQGQSNEK. The full CDR3 protein reads CASSQGQSNEKLFF. The chain carries TRBV18 and TRBJ2-2; D possibly corresponds to TRBD1 (6 bases). With the read ending 3 residues before the CDR3 end, the germline J gene is used to fill in that end. Germline V CDR1 and CDR2: KGHSH, LQKENI. CDR3 length: 14 amino acids.

Worth noting for this clone: From the germline J gene comes the end of the CDR3, since the read stops 3 residues before it. The chain joins TRBV7-6 to TRBJ1-5, with D uncertain. The CDR3 spans 16 residues. The V gene's germline CDR1 is SGHVS and CDR2 FNYEAQ. V was shortened by 0 bases and J by 2 bases, with 11 bases between the two germline ends. The DNA read from the CDR3 is TGTGCCAGCAGCTTAGCGGAGGGCCAGCGCAATCAGCCC. It yields the protein CASSLAEGQRNQP. The CDR3, in full, reads CASSLAEGQRNQPQHF. The full variable domain, rest sourced from reference TRBV7-6 and TRBJ1-5, is GAGVSQSPRYKVTKRGQDVALRCDPISGHVSLYWYRQALGQGPEFLTYFNYEAQQDKSGLPNDRFSAERPEGSISTLTIQRTEQRDSAMYRCASSLAEGQRNQPQHFGDGTRLSIL.

Details on this clone: An end of the junction does not agree with germline; a read error may underlie this. Sequencing ends 3 residues short of the CDR3 end; the germline J gene provides the rest. This chain connects TRBV5-4 to TRBJ1-3, with 8 bases that match TRBD1. This CDR3 spans 15 amino acids. Germline assignment: CDR1 SGHNT and CDR2 YYREEE (reference sequence). The CDR3 DNA, read in part, is TGTGCCAGCAGCTTGTCAGGGGGCTCTGGAAACACG. Translation: CASSLSGGSGNT. The CDR3 in its entirety is CASSLSGGSGNTIYF.

Of note for this clone: Sequencing ends 3 residues short of the CDR3 end; the germline J gene provides the rest. V is TRBV19 and J is TRBJ2-7, with a tentative D call TRBD2 (5 bases). Trimming cost V 3 bases and J 6 bases, with 18 bases left between them. The germline V gene has CDR1 LNHDA and CDR2 SQIVND (reference sequence). This CDR3 comprises 15 residues. CDR3 amino acids: CASSIGRTLRGEQYF. The sequenced part of the CDR3 DNA is TGTGCCAGTAGTATCGGTAGAACTCTCCGGGGCGAG.

The CDR3: CASTPGQLMNTEAFF. CDR3 DNA (partial): TGTGCCAGCACGCCGGGACAGCTCATGAACACTGAA. The chain joins TRBV19 to TRBJ1-1; 7 bases match TRBD1. The read falls 3 residues short of the CDR3 end, and the missing part is taken from the germline J gene. The length of the CDR3 is 15 residues. With V trimmed by 9 bases and J by 0 bases, 10 bases remained unmatched. Germline loops: CDR1 LNHDA, CDR2 SQIVND (reference sequence).

Note on this clone: Read coverage stops 3 residues before the CDR3 terminus; the germline J gene supplies the remainder. The chain is built from TRBV2 and TRBJ2-3, with 8 nucleotides matching TRBD1. The CDR3 spans 14 residues. Germline V CDR1 and CDR2: SNHLY, FYNNEI. Incomplete CDR3 DNA: TGTGCCAGCAGCAGGGGGCTGGGGGAACAGCCG. This codes for CASSRGLGEQP. The complete CDR3 protein is CASSRGLGEQPQYF.

To note about this clone: The read gets to within 3 residues of the CDR3 end, and the germline J gene fills in the rest. Other DNA variants within this sample encode the same CDR3. This chain connects TRBV29-1 to TRBJ1-4; D perhaps matches TRBD1 (6 bases). The germline CDR1 and CDR2 sequences are SQVTM and ANQGSEA. The CDR3 is 13 amino acids. V was clipped by 5 bases and J by 8 bases, with 15 bases between them. CDR3 bases read: TGCAGCGTTCATGACAGGAAGGGAGAAAAA. The encoded protein is CSVHDRKGEK. The CDR3 as a whole reads CSVHDRKGEKLFF. Full variable domain (remainder filled in from reference TRBV29-1 and TRBJ1-4): SAVISQKPSRDICQRGTSLTIQCQVDSQVTMMFWYRQQPGQSLTLIATANQGSEATYESGFVIDKFPISRPNLTFSTLTVSNMSPEDSSIYLCSVHDRKGEKLFFGSGTQLSVL.

For this clone: Read coverage stops 3 residues before the CDR3 terminus; the germline J gene supplies the remainder. The chain recombines TRBV10-3 with TRBJ2-3; the D gene is possibly TRBD1 (5 bases). Trimming stripped 0 bases from V and 2 bases from J, with 9 bases between. There are 15 residues in the CDR3. Looked up from germline, CDR1 is ENHRY and CDR2 is SYGVKD. CDR3 protein: CAISESTEDTDTQYF. The DNA read from the CDR3 is TGTGCCATCAGTGAGTCGACAGAGGACACAGATACG.

Points on this clone: The DNA ends 3 residues before the CDR3 does, and the rest of the CDR3 is filled in from the germline J gene. The chain uses TRBV19 and TRBJ1-5; D ambiguous. The CDR3 length is 12 residues. V dropped 3 bases and J dropped 5 bases, with 5 bases sitting between them. Germline V gene sequence: CDR1 LNHDA, CDR2 SQIVND (reference sequence). This chain's CDR3 is CASSILYQPQHF. Partial CDR3 DNA: TGTGCCAGTAGTATCCTGTATCAGCCC. The full variable domain, with the rest looked up from reference TRBV19 and TRBJ1-5, is DGGITQSPKYLFRKEGQNVTLSCEQNLNHDAMYWYRQDPGQGLRLIYYSQIVNDFQKGDIAEGYSVSREKKESFPLTVTSAQKNPTAFYLCASSILYQPQHFGDGTRLSIL.

Comment on this clone: The read terminates 3 residues ahead of where the CDR3 ends, so the germline J gene completes it. This rearrangement joins TRBV20-1 to TRBJ2-1, with D possibly being TRBD2 (7 bases). Trimming removed 0 bases from V and 8 bases from J, with 17 bases in between. Germline values: CDR1 DFQATT, CDR2 SNEGSKA (reference sequence). This CDR3 comprises 15 residues. CDR3 bases read: TGCAGTGCTAGAGATCTGGGGGGGGGCAGTCATGAG. This translates into CSARDLGGGSHE. The whole CDR3 reads CSARDLGGGSHEQFF.